These 32 T cell receptor beta chains originate from one sample sequenced in a study of T-cell reconstitution after alpha-beta-depleted transplantation in children. TCRbeta library preparation incorporated unique molecular identifiers. From the PCR reads, TCRdb called clonotypes with MiXCR, one entry per CDR3 protein. The sample has more than 200,000 distinct CDR3 sequences; 7% to 9% are singletons. The material sequenced was PBMCs, mostly from graft donor cells, taken 360 days after TCRalphabeta/CD19-depleted stem cell transplant. The origin of the receptors is a male patient between 2 and 15 years old who had a stem cell transplant for acute myeloid leukemia, so the T cells may come from the graft donor.

This clonotype showed up many times. V gene TRBV20-1 combines with J gene TRBJ2-1, with 7 bases matching TRBD2. After removal of 5 bases from V and 5 bases from J, the junction contained 9 bases not matched to a gene. The CDR3 is made up of 14 amino acids. Germline loops: CDR1 DFQATT, CDR2 SNEGSKA (reference sequence). CDR3 amino acids: CSAGERGLDNEQFF. CDR3 bases: TGCAGTGCTGGGGAGCGGGGACTCGACAATGAGCAGTTCTTC.

This clonotype appeared a few times. The genes are TRBV18 and TRBJ1-1, with TRBD1 as a possible D gene (6 bases). Germline CDR1 KGHSH, CDR2 LQKENI. This CDR3 comprises 14 residues. V was pared by 3 bases and J by 10 bases, with 18 bases between. The CDR3 is CASSPQTGSLGAFF. The CDR3 bases are TGTGCCAGCTCACCTCAGACAGGAAGCTTGGGAGCTTTCTTT.

This clonotype has a handful of counts. This chain joins TRBV5-6 and TRBJ1-2, with 9 bases that match TRBD1. CDR1 SGHDT and CDR2 YYEEEE come from the germline V gene. Trimming removed 4 bases from V and 5 bases from J; junction bases left unmatched: 6. The CDR3 sequence is 14 residues long. In DNA, the CDR3 is TGTGCCAGCAGCCACCGGGACAGGGTTTATGGCTACACCTTC. Translation gives CASSHRDRVYGYTF.

This clonotype was seen at least ten times. The chain uses TRBV12-3 or TRBV12-4 and TRBJ2-1; TRBD1 might be the D (5 bases). The CDR3 consists of 14 residues. Trimming left V 6 bases short and J 0 bases short, with 9 bases between. The chain's CDR3 is CASRERGSYNEQFF. CDR3 nucleotides: TGTGCCAGCAGAGAAAGGGGCTCCTACAATGAGCAGTTCTTC.

This clonotype has a count of ten or more. The rearrangement links TRBV7-9 to TRBJ2-1, with 9 bases fitting TRBD2. Germline-derived CDR1 and CDR2 are SEHNR and FQNEAQ (reference sequence). The CDR3 has 14 residues. J lost 14 bases, V lost 8 bases, and 16 bases had no gene match. DNA of the CDR3: TGTGCCAGCTTAGTCGGGACTAGCCTCTCCCGAAAGTTCTTC. This codes for CASLVGTSLSRKFF.

This clonotype was observed a handful of times. The gene calls are TRBV20-1 and TRBJ1-4; D may be TRBD1 (5 bases). Germline V gives CDR1 DFQATT, CDR2 SNEGSKA (reference sequence). Trimming removed 6 bases from V and 8 bases from J, with 10 bases in between. The CDR3 runs 11 residues. The CDR3 DNA reads TGCAGTGCACCGACAGCAGAAAAACTGTTTTTT. Residues: CSAPTAEKLFF.

The chain recombines TRBV6-2 or TRBV6-3 with TRBJ2-1, with 12 bases aligning to TRBD2. This CDR3 comprises 14 residues. V trimming: 5 bases; J trimming: 8 bases; junction bases outside the gene matches: 4. Germline CDR1 is MNHEY and CDR2 is SVGEGT. The DNA for the CDR3 is TGTGCCAGCAGTGGGGCTAGCGGGAGGGATGAGCAGTTCTTC. It translates to CASSGASGRDEQFF.

J is TRBJ1-5 and V is TRBV27; 7 nucleotides line up with TRBD1. V lost 5 bases and J lost 0; bases outside the gene matches: 4. CDR1 is MNHEY and CDR2 is SMNVEV in the germline V gene (reference sequence). This CDR3 has 15 amino acids. The CDR3 is CASSRTGYSNQPQHF. CDR3 in DNA: TGTGCCAGCAGTAGGACAGGATATAGCAATCAGCCCCAGCATTTT.

There are many counts of this clonotype. This chain uses TRBV5-6 with TRBJ2-6, with 8 bases fitting TRBD2. CDR1 SGHDT and CDR2 YYEEEE come from the germline V gene. The CDR3 runs 17 residues. J lost 0 bases, V lost 4 bases, and 6 bases had no gene match. The CDR3 sequence: CASSLTSGSSGANVLTF. As DNA, the CDR3 is TGTGCCAGCAGCCTAACTAGCGGCTCCTCTGGGGCCAACGTCCTGACTTTC.

The chain couples TRBV7-9 to TRBJ2-5, with 9 bases aligning to TRBD1. This CDR3 is built from 13 residues. Trimming took 5 bases from V and 5 from J; bases not matched to a gene: 3. Germline CDR1 and CDR2: SEHNR and FQNEAQ (reference sequence). The chain's CDR3 is CASSQTGGETQYF. The CDR3 DNA reads TGTGCCAGCAGCCAGACAGGGGGGGAGACCCAGTACTTC.

A few counts support this clonotype. V usage is TRBV7-9 and J usage is TRBJ2-7; D gene ambiguous. The CDR3 has 14 residues. The germline V gene encodes CDR1 SEHNR and CDR2 FQNEAQ (reference sequence). Trimming pared 3 bases from V and 7 bases from J, leaving 16 bases between. The CDR3 region is CASSFPGSVREQYF. The CDR3 DNA is TGTGCCAGCAGCTTTCCTGGCTCCGTCCGGGAGCAGTACTTC.

This clonotype appeared many times. This rearrangement joins TRBV27 to TRBJ2-1; D uncertain. There are 14 residues in the CDR3. V gave up 5 bases and J gave up 1 base, with 9 bases separating them. CDR1 MNHEY and CDR2 SMNVEV come from the germline V gene (reference sequence). CDR3 residues: CASSEAISYNEQFF. The CDR3 bases are TGTGCCAGCAGTGAGGCAATATCCTACAATGAGCAGTTCTTC.

This clonotype was observed at least ten times. This chain connects TRBV12-3 or TRBV12-4 to TRBJ1-5; D unresolved. The V gene lost 3 bases and the J gene lost 1 base, with 13 bases spanning the gap. The CDR3 contains 16 residues. The CDR3 DNA sequence: TGTGCCAGCAGTTTGAGATCTACAGCCAGCAATCAGCCCCAGCATTTT. It encodes CASSLRSTASNQPQHF.

This clonotype showed up just a few times. The chain links TRBV12-3 or TRBV12-4 to TRBJ1-5, with D unresolved. The CDR3 totals 14 residues. The V end was cut by 3 bases, the J end by 2 bases, with 8 bases between. The CDR3 sequence is CASSLSRGNQPQHF. The DNA of the CDR3 is TGTGCCAGCAGTTTGAGTAGGGGCAATCAGCCCCAGCATTTT.

Only a few counts were recorded for this clonotype. V gene TRBV30 combines with J gene TRBJ2-7; 7 nucleotides align to TRBD1. The CDR3 runs to 13 residues. Per the germline V gene, CDR1 is GTSNPN and CDR2 is SVGIG (reference sequence). V gave up 2 bases and J gave up 7 bases; unmatched junction bases: 8. This CDR3 is CAWSPTGMEEQYF. In DNA form, the CDR3 reads TGTGCCTGGAGTCCGACAGGGATGGAGGAGCAGTACTTC.

This clonotype was observed many times. V usage is TRBV19 and J usage is TRBJ2-7; TRBD1 or TRBD2 may be the D gene (5 bases each). Germline V CDR1 and CDR2: LNHDA, SQIVND (reference sequence). V lost 8 bases, J lost 2 bases, and 13 bases lay in between. This CDR3 region has 13 residues. The CDR3 DNA is TGTGCCAGTTCCCGAGGGACCGCCTACGAGCAGTACTTC. Encoded protein: CASSRGTAYEQYF.

This clonotype was counted only a few times. The V gene is TRBV5-5, the J gene TRBJ1-2; no firm D call. The CDR3 totals 18 residues. The germline V gene encodes CDR1 SGHKS and CDR2 YYEKEE (reference sequence). V lost 4 bases, J lost 0 bases, and 22 bases lay in between. This CDR3 reads CASSAQDLRQSTNYGYTF. The CDR3, as DNA: TGTGCCAGCAGCGCACAAGATTTGCGCCAGTCGACTAACTATGGCTACACCTTC.

In this sample, this clonotype turned up a few times. The chain uses TRBV29-1 and TRBJ1-2; no clear D. The CDR3 covers 13 residues. Germline V gives CDR1 SQVTM, CDR2 ANQGSEA. V was clipped by 5 bases and J by 2 bases, with 12 bases between them. In DNA, the CDR3 is TGCAGCGTTAATCCAGACAACAACTATGGCTACACCTTC. Translated, it gives CSVNPDNNYGYTF. The whole variable domain, remainder taken from reference TRBV29-1 and TRBJ1-2, is SAVISQKPSRDICQRGTSLTIQCQVDSQVTMMFWYRQQPGQSLTLIATANQGSEATYESGFVIDKFPISRPNLTFSTLTVSNMSPEDSSIYLCSVNPDNNYGYTFGSGTRLTVV.

The chain is built from TRBV11-3 and TRBJ1-1; possibly TRBD1 for D (6 bases). This CDR3 has 13 amino acids. Germline values: CDR1 SGHNT, CDR2 YENEEA. V gave up 5 bases and J gave up 3 bases, with 10 bases separating them. The CDR3 reads CASSAGQYTEAFF. CDR3 nucleotides: TGTGCCAGCAGCGCTGGACAGTACACTGAAGCTTTCTTT.

The chain recombines TRBV12-3 or TRBV12-4 with TRBJ2-2; D might be TRBD1 or TRBD2, each matching 6 bases. The germline V and J ends were trimmed by 5 bases and 3 bases, with 13 bases remaining between them. The CDR3 has 15 residues. CDR3 nucleotides: TGTGCCAGCAGTCCTGGGGGGCGTTACACCGGGGAGCTGTTTTTT. Encoded protein: CASSPGGRYTGELFF.

This clonotype was seen repeatedly, ten times or more. V is TRBV7-3 and J is TRBJ2-7, with 9 bases fitting TRBD2. V lost 2 bases, J lost 3 bases, and 2 bases stayed unmatched. The V gene's germline CDR1 is SGHTA and CDR2 FQGTGA. The CDR3 loop spans 14 amino acids. This CDR3 is CASSLAGGGYEQYF. The CDR3 bases are TGTGCCAGCAGCTTAGCGGGAGGGGGCTACGAGCAGTACTTC.

This clonotype was seen a handful of times. One end of the junction varies from germline; a read error may be responsible. The rearrangement uses TRBV7-7 and TRBJ2-2, with a tentative D call TRBD1 (8 bases). There are 15 residues in the CDR3. Germline-derived CDR1 and CDR2 are SSHAT and FNYEAQ (reference sequence). DNA of the CDR3: TGTGCTAGCAGCGCGACAGGGGAGGGCACCGGGGAGCTGTTTTTT. It encodes CASSATGEGTGELFF.

A note on this clonotype: Since a much larger clone is just one base distant, this may be a read error. The J gene is TRBJ2-2, the V gene TRBV20-1, with D perhaps matching TRBD1 or TRBD2 (5 bases each). The CDR3 length is 14 residues. Germline V gene sequence: CDR1 DFQATT, CDR2 SNEGSKA (reference sequence). V was clipped by 2 bases and J by 9 bases, with 16 bases between them. CDR3 sequence (DNA): TGCAGTGCTAGATATAGGGACGGGACCAGGGAGCTGTTTTTT. It codes for CSARYRDGTRELFF.

This clonotype appeared many times. V usage is TRBV28 and J usage is TRBJ1-2; D is undetermined. This CDR3 comprises 11 residues. V lost 5 bases to trimming and J lost 3 bases, with 4 bases between them. CDR1 is MDHEN, CDR2 SYDVKM, per germline. In DNA form, the CDR3 reads TGTGCCAGCAGTCTCTACTATGGCTACACCTTC. Its translation: CASSLYYGYTF.

This clonotype has a handful of counts. This rearrangement joins TRBV27 to TRBJ2-5; D is possibly TRBD2 (6 bases). Germline V gene sequence: CDR1 MNHEY, CDR2 SMNVEV (reference sequence). V was pared by 4 bases and J by 5 bases, with 17 bases between. CDR3 length: 15 residues. CDR3 DNA sequence: TGTGCCAGCAGTTGGGTTGGAGGGCTGCAGGAGACCCAGTACTTC. It translates to CASSWVGGLQETQYF.

This clonotype was found many times. The chain recombines TRBV12-3 or TRBV12-4 with TRBJ2-1, with no clear D. CDR3 size: 12 residues. V lost 4 bases, J lost 9 bases, and 10 bases lay in between. DNA for the CDR3: TGTGCCAGCAGTTCATCTCTTGGTGAGCAGTTCTTC. This encodes CASSSSLGEQFF.

The genes are TRBV5-8 and TRBJ2-1, with TRBD1 as a possible D gene (6 bases). The V end lost 4 bases, the J end lost 8 bases, and 19 bases lay between the germline ends. CDR1 is SGHTS and CDR2 is YDEGEE in the germline V gene. The length of the CDR3 is 15 residues. This CDR3 reads CASSPGTSFRDEQFF. CDR3 in DNA: TGTGCCAGCAGCCCCGGGACATCCTTTCGCGATGAGCAGTTCTTC.

The J gene is TRBJ1-2, the V gene TRBV6-5; 7 nucleotides match TRBD1. The V and J ends lost 2 bases and 6 bases, in that order; junction bases with no gene match: 6. Germline CDR1 is MNHEY and CDR2 is SVGAGI. The CDR3 consists of 14 residues. CDR3 in DNA: TGTGCCAGCAGTTACCTCGACAGGGCGGATGGCTACACCTTC. Protein sequence: CASSYLDRADGYTF.

This clonotype was seen only a few times. This sequence joins TRBV5-1 and TRBJ2-3, with no clear D. V was clipped by 4 bases and J by 4 bases, with 10 bases between them. The CDR3 runs 13 residues. Germline values: CDR1 SGHRS, CDR2 YFSETQ. DNA for the CDR3: TGCGCCAGCAGCCCTGTAGACCCAGATACGCAGTATTTT. Translating gives CASSPVDPDTQYF.

This chain uses TRBV7-2 with TRBJ2-1; D possibly corresponds to TRBD2 (6 bases). The length of the CDR3 is 14 residues. Germline assignment: CDR1 SGHTA and CDR2 FQGNSA. The V end was cut by 3 bases, the J end by 6 bases, with 12 bases between. The CDR3 nucleotides read TGTGCCAGCAGCTTGCCCGGGACTGCCAATGAGCAGTTCTTC. This gives the protein CASSLPGTANEQFF.

This clonotype appeared many times. The V and J genes are TRBV11-2 and TRBJ1-1; no clear D gene. The V and J ends lost 8 bases and 7 bases respectively, with 14 bases between them. CDR1 and CDR2 (germline): SGHAT, FQNNGV. This CDR3 has 12 residues. CDR3 DNA sequence: TGTGCCAGCGGTCGACTCGGCGGTGAAGCTTTCTTT. Translation: CASGRLGGEAFF.

The chain couples TRBV15 to TRBJ1-2; the D gene is possibly TRBD1 (5 bases). The CDR3 has 14 residues. Germline V gives CDR1 LNHNV, CDR2 YYDKDF (reference sequence). V lost 5 bases and J lost 2, with 12 bases in between. For the CDR3, the DNA is TGTGCCACCAGCGCAAACAGGATAAACTATGGCTACACCTTC. Protein: CATSANRINYGYTF.